This is a list of T cell receptor beta chains from one sample in a study of CD8+ T cells in alopecia areata. Assay used: immunoSEQ multiplex PCR; TCRdb lists only in-frame clones, some missing. This sample yields 95,000 to 120,000 clones, of which 50% to 70% are seen a single time; 20% to 30% belongs to the top ten. The sequenced sample was NKG2D-low CD8+ T cells sorted from blood. These receptor sequences come from a human donor with alopecia areata. Both conserved end residues are part of each CDR3. D genes are given only for firm matches. Clone size appears in some rows only: once, few, many, or a class for an expanded clone.

TRBD1	TRBV5-6	TRBJ2-7	few	CASSAQGDEQYF	TGTGCCAGCAGCGCGCAGGGGGACGAGCAGTACTTC
TRBD1	TRBV7-9	TRBJ2-3	few	CASSPTTGQDTDTQYF	TGTGCCAGCAGCCCAACGACAGGGCAGGACACAGATACGCAGTATTTT
TRBD1	TRBV13	TRBJ2-1	few	CASSTGVGDRVHEQFF	TGTGCCAGCAGCACCGGAGTGGGGGACAGGGTCCATGAGCAGTTCTTC
-	TRBV2	TRBJ2-1	-	CASKTGMSLDEQFF	TGTGCCAGCAAGACAGGTATGAGTCTTGATGAGCAGTTCTTC
-	TRBV28	TRBJ2-1	-	CASSAPGYSGNEQFF	TGTGCCAGCAGTGCCCCAGGGTACAGCGGGAATGAGCAGTTCTTC
-	TRBV27	TRBJ2-1	-	CASSSTDYNEQFF	TGTGCCAGCAGTTCCACCGATTACAATGAGCAGTTCTTC
-	TRBV27	TRBJ2-5	-	CASSLSQHGGLDGQETQYF	TGTGCCAGCAGCCTGTCTCAACATGGGGGTCTCGACGGGCAAGAGACCCAGTACTTC
TRBD2	TRBV28	TRBJ2-3	-	CASSLAGDRTDTQYF	TGTGCCAGCAGTCTAGCGGGAGATCGGACAGATACGCAGTATTTT
-	TRBV29-1	TRBJ2-6	few	CSVGVPKSSTFVLTF	TGCAGCGTTGGGGTTCCCAAGTCTTCAACCTTCGTCCTGACTTTC
-	TRBV6-6	TRBJ2-5	-	CASSYRSLGETQYF	TGTGCCAGCAGTTACAGGAGCTTGGGGGAGACCCAGTACTTC
-	TRBV4-1	TRBJ1-5	-	CASGPGLDQPQHF	TGCGCCAGCGGTCCCGGTTTAGATCAGCCCCAGCATTTT
-	TRBV6-1	TRBJ2-5	-	CASSEAAAAFGETQYF	TGTGCCAGCAGTGAGGCTGCGGCGGCCTTCGGGGAGACCCAGTACTTC
-	TRBV14	TRBJ1-2	few	CASSQGVKGNGYTF	TGTGCCAGCAGCCAAGGGGTCAAGGGGAATGGCTACACCTTC
-	TRBV7-3	TRBJ1-1	-	CASSLYPLPGAEAFF	TGTGCCAGCAGCTTATACCCGCTGCCGGGCGCTGAAGCTTTCTTT
-	TRBV19	TRBJ2-1	few	CASSGSYNEQFF	TGTGCCAGTAGTGGCAGCTACAATGAGCAGTTCTTC
-	TRBV2	TRBJ1-1	-	CASNPFMNTEAFF	TGTGCCAGCAATCCCTTCATGAACACTGAAGCTTTCTTT
TRBD2	TRBV4-1	TRBJ2-7	-	CASSQEPSGSSYEQYF	TGCGCCAGCAGCCAAGAGCCTAGCGGGAGCTCCTACGAGCAGTACTTC
-	TRBV6-5	TRBJ1-5	-	CASSARGSNQPQHF	TGTGCCAGCAGCGCCAGGGGTAGCAATCAGCCCCAGCATTTT
TRBD1	TRBV25-1	TRBJ2-7	-	CASSENRDRGLEQYF	TGTGCCAGCAGTGAAAACCGGGACAGGGGGCTCGAGCAGTACTTC
-	TRBV5-1	TRBJ2-2	few	CASSLATDNTGELFF	TGCGCCAGCAGCTTGGCGACAGACAACACCGGGGAGCTGTTTTTT
-	TRBV7-9	TRBJ2-2	-	CASSSHTGELFF	TGTGCCAGCAGTTCGCACACCGGGGAGCTGTTTTTT
-	TRBV2	TRBJ2-3	-	CASSELEETDTQYF	TGTGCCAGCAGTGAACTAGAAGAGACAGATACGCAGTATTTT
-	TRBV7-3	TRBJ2-3	few	CASSFGGRTDTQYF	TGTGCCAGCAGCTTTGGCGGAAGGACAGATACGCAGTATTTT
TRBD1	TRBV28	TRBJ2-7	-	CASSLGQGAYEQYF	TGTGCCAGCAGTTTGGGACAGGGGGCGTACGAGCAGTACTTC
-	TRBV7-9	TRBJ2-7	-	CASSQLQDNYEQYF	TGTGCCAGCAGCCAACTGCAGGACAACTACGAGCAGTACTTC
-	TRBV29-1	TRBJ1-1	-	CSDQRLGPGQNTEAFF	TGCAGCGACCAGCGCCTGGGGCCGGGACAGAACACTGAAGCTTTCTTT
-	TRBV27	TRBJ2-3	-	CASAPLKGDTQYF	TGTGCCAGCGCTCCCCTGAAAGGAGATACGCAGTATTTT
TRBD2	TRBV5-6	TRBJ2-1	-	CASSLGLASHEQFF	TGTGCCAGCAGCTTGGGACTAGCCTCCCATGAGCAGTTCTTC
-	TRBV6-5	TRBJ2-7	-	CASSPGIYEQYF	TGTGCCAGCAGCCCCGGGATCTACGAGCAGTACTTC
-	TRBV7-9	TRBJ1-5	few	CASSLSPNQPQHF	TGTGCCAGCAGCTTAAGTCCCAATCAGCCCCAGCATTTT
-	TRBV15	TRBJ2-1	-	CATSRDQGSSYNEQFF	TGTGCCACCAGCAGAGATCAGGGAAGCTCCTACAATGAGCAGTTCTTC
-	TRBV10-2	TRBJ1-1	once	CAILENTEAFF	TGCGCCATTTTGGAGAACACTGAAGCTTTCTTT
TRBD2	TRBV27	TRBJ2-1	once	CASNQLAGGNNEQFF	TGTGCCAGCAACCAACTAGCGGGGGGAAACAATGAGCAGTTCTTC
-	TRBV12-5	TRBJ1-5	-	CASGLEGYLNQPQHF	TGTGCTAGTGGTTTGGAAGGGTACCTCAATCAGCCCCAGCATTTT
TRBD1	TRBV9	TRBJ1-2	-	CASSPRDRGINGYTF	TGTGCCAGCAGCCCCCGGGACAGGGGTATCAATGGCTACACCTTC
-	TRBV29-1	TRBJ2-7	-	CSVEGEKVYEQYF	TGCAGCGTTGAAGGTGAAAAGGTCTACGAGCAGTACTTC
TRBD1	TRBV6-1	TRBJ1-1	-	CASSGGLIGGANEAFF	TGTGCCAGCAGTGGGGGATTAATAGGGGGCGCGAATGAAGCTTTCTTT
-	TRBV4-1	TRBJ2-7	few	CASSQVRGNAYEQYF	TGCGCCAGCAGCCAAGTCCGGGGGAACGCCTACGAGCAGTACTTC
TRBD1	TRBV5-6	TRBJ2-7	-	CASSPDRGNEQYF	TGTGCCAGCAGCCCGGACAGGGGAAACGAGCAGTACTTC
TRBD1	TRBV29-1	TRBJ1-2	-	CSVEDQWTGIYGYTF	TGCAGCGTTGAAGATCAATGGACAGGGATATATGGCTACACCTTC
-	TRBV7-3	TRBJ2-1	few	CASSQDRINAFF	TGTGCCAGCAGCCAAGATCGGATTAACGCGTTCTTC
TRBD2	TRBV7-9	TRBJ2-5	medium-sized	CASSLAGRQETQYF	TGTGCCAGCAGCTTAGCCGGGAGGCAAGAGACCCAGTACTTC
TRBD2	TRBV6-5	TRBJ2-1	-	CASSSGGTYNEQFF	TGTGCCAGCAGTAGCGGGGGGACCTACAATGAGCAGTTCTTC
TRBD2	TRBV15	TRBJ2-1	few	CATSSRGLAGGRIYNEQFF	TGTGCCACCAGCAGCAGGGGACTAGCGGGAGGGCGAATCTACAATGAGCAGTTCTTC
TRBD2	TRBV7-9	TRBJ2-5	few	CASSLVRLAGETQYF	TGTGCCAGCAGCTTAGTTCGACTAGCGGGAGAGACCCAGTACTTC
-	TRBV9	TRBJ2-1	-	CASSPPTRANEQFF	TGTGCCAGCAGTCCACCCACTAGAGCCAATGAGCAGTTCTTC
TRBD2	TRBV4-1	TRBJ2-2	few	CASAASGFNTGELFF	TGCGCCAGCGCGGCTAGCGGATTTAACACCGGGGAGCTGTTTTTT
-	TRBV6-6	TRBJ2-7	-	CASSYSRGEWSYEQYF	TGTGCCAGCAGTTACTCGAGGGGAGAATGGTCCTACGAGCAGTACTTC
-	TRBV28	TRBJ1-2	-	CASSPRIPGPYQVYGYTF	TGTGCCAGCAGTCCCCGAATACCGGGACCCTACCAAGTCTATGGCTACACCTTC
-	TRBV9	TRBJ1-4	-	CASSGGGSNEKLFF	TGTGCCAGCAGTGGAGGAGGGTCTAATGAAAAACTGTTTTTT
-	TRBV6-5	TRBJ2-1	once	CASSYWTTSSYNEQFF	TGTGCCAGCAGTTACTGGACTACCAGCTCCTACAATGAGCAGTTCTTC
-	TRBV7-6	TRBJ1-1	-	CASSRGQEAFF	TGTGCCAGCAGCCGCGGACAGGAAGCTTTCTTT
-	TRBV7-9	TRBJ2-7	few	CASSSPAARSVGTSYEQYF	TGTGCCAGCAGCTCCCCAGCGGCCAGGTCCGTGGGGACCTCCTACGAGCAGTACTTC
-	TRBV7-9	TRBJ2-5	-	CASSPYPQEQETQYF	TGTGCCAGCAGCCCCTACCCCCAGGAGCAAGAGACCCAGTACTTC
-	TRBV30	TRBJ1-2	once	CAWVGYESYGYTF	TGTGCCTGGGTCGGGTATGAGAGCTATGGCTACACCTTC
-	TRBV5-1	TRBJ2-7	few	CASSFGTDYEQYF	TGCGCCAGCAGCTTCGGGACTGACTACGAGCAGTACTTC
-	TRBV11-2	TRBJ1-2	-	CASSLGSYGYTF	TGTGCCAGCAGCTTAGGCAGCTATGGCTACACCTTC
-	TRBV4-1	TRBJ2-2	-	CASSQSHMDTGELFF	TGCGCCAGCAGCCAGAGTCATATGGACACCGGGGAGCTGTTTTTT
TRBD1	TRBV7-9	TRBJ2-1	-	CASSPTGVSSYNEQFF	TGTGCCAGCAGCCCGACAGGGGTGTCCTCCTACAATGAGCAGTTCTTC
-	TRBV5-1	TRBJ2-7	-	CASGNNYEQYF	TGCGCCAGCGGGAACAACTACGAGCAGTACTTC